The 12 T cell receptor beta chains presented below share a single source sample, sequenced in a study of cytomegalovirus exposure and HLA in healthy donors. PCR primers comprised 60 Vbeta and 13 Jbeta primers. Libraries were prepared by immunoSEQ multiplex PCR; TCRdb keeps only in-frame clonotypes and omits some of them. Seen here are about 170,000 clones, around four fifths observed once, and the top ten hold about 2.9%. Sequenced input: PBMCs. The receptors shown here come from a female donor in good health and CMV-seronegative.

This clone was seen more than once but under ten times. The gene calls are TRBV7-3 and TRBJ2-1, with TRBD2 identical over 10 bases. This CDR3 comprises 15 residues. Germline loops: CDR1 SGHTA, CDR2 FQGTGA. J was trimmed by 6 bases and V by 3 bases; bases with no gene match: 5. The CDR3 DNA sequence: TGTGCCAGCAGCTTTCTAGCGGGGGCCTCCAATGAGCAGTTCTTC. As protein: CASSFLAGASNEQFF.

The V call is TRBV28, the J call TRBJ2-5; 7 bases match TRBD1. CDR3 size: 13 residues. Germline CDR1 and CDR2: MDHEN and SYDVKM. The V gene end was trimmed by 6 bases and the J gene end by 4 bases; junction bases not matched to a gene: 5. CDR3: CASSPTGRETQYF. The CDR3 coding sequence is TGTGCCAGCAGCCCGACAGGGAGAGAGACCCAGTACTTC.

The rearrangement uses TRBV7-3 and TRBJ2-3, with 9 bases fitting TRBD2. The CDR3 is 15 residues long. V lost 3 bases, J lost 0 bases, and 1 base stayed unmatched. Germline V gives CDR1 SGHTA, CDR2 FQGTGA. As DNA, the CDR3 is TGTGCCAGCAGCTTCGCGGGGGGGAGCACAGATACGCAGTATTTT. It yields the protein CASSFAGGSTDTQYF.

This clone appeared once. The chain has TRBV9 and TRBJ2-1, with a tentative D call TRBD2 (7 bases). Trimming shortened V by 0 bases and J by 6 bases, and 28 bases separated the two germline ends. The CDR3 extends over 20 amino acids. Germline CDR1 is SGDLS and CDR2 is YYNGEE. The CDR3 DNA is TGTGCCAGCAGCGTAGCTCCCACATGGGGGGGGCGCGACTCCGGCAATGAGCAGTTCTTC. Encoded protein: CASSVAPTWGGRDSGNEQFF.

V gene TRBV30 combines with J gene TRBJ1-3; 9 nucleotides match TRBD1. In germline, CDR1 is GTSNPN, CDR2 SVGIG (reference sequence). After removal of 7 bases from V and 9 bases from J, the junction contained 22 bases not matched to a gene. The CDR3 runs 17 residues. CDR3 sequence: CALPPEEGDRVLCTIYF. In DNA, the CDR3 is TGTGCCTTACCCCCTGAAGAAGGGGACAGGGTTTTGTGCACCATATATTTT.

This clone has more than one count but fewer than ten. V gene TRBV9 combines with J gene TRBJ1-2; 9 positions match TRBD1. This CDR3 has 14 residues. V gave up 4 bases and J gave up 4 bases; unmatched junction bases: 5. Germline values: CDR1 SGDLS, CDR2 YYNGEE. CDR3 protein: CASSPSDRGYGYTF. CDR3 nucleotides: TGTGCCAGCAGCCCGTCGGACAGGGGCTATGGCTACACCTTC.

Only a few counts were recorded for this clone. The chain employs TRBV28 and TRBJ1-2, with D perhaps matching TRBD1 (6 bases). Germline values: CDR1 MDHEN, CDR2 SYDVKM. Trimming left V 7 bases short and J 8 bases short, with 23 bases between. The CDR3 contains 15 residues. The CDR3 is CASTAGGGITHGYTF. The CDR3 coding sequence is TGTGCCAGCACCGCGGGGGGGGGCATAACGCACGGCTACACCTTC.

This clone was seen only a few times. The J gene is TRBJ2-2, the V gene TRBV6-6; D is perhaps TRBD1 (6 bases). CDR3 length: 15 residues. Germline CDR1 MNHNY, CDR2 SVGAGI (reference sequence). Trimming removed 7 bases at V and 7 bases at J, with 19 bases between. The CDR3 region has the DNA TGTGCCAGCAATTCCGGGGACAAACGGCACGGGGAGCTGTTTTTT. As protein: CASNSGDKRHGELFF.

The chain links TRBV30 to TRBJ2-3; 8 positions match TRBD2. The CDR3 sequence is 15 residues long. The V segment lost 5 bases and the J segment 1 base; nucleotides outside the gene matches: 8. Germline assignment: CDR1 GTSNPN and CDR2 SVGIG (reference sequence). The CDR3 bases are TGTGCCTGGGGTCCCGAACTAGCGGGCACAGATACGCAGTATTTT. This translates into CAWGPELAGTDTQYF.

This clone was seen a handful of times. The V gene is TRBV4-3, the J gene TRBJ2-1; the match to TRBD1 covers 8 bases. Looked up from germline, CDR1 is LGHNA and CDR2 is YSLEER. V was pared by 5 bases and J by 9 bases, with 6 bases of the junction left unmatched. The CDR3 has 13 amino acids. CDR3 sequence: CASSSRTGTEQFF. CDR3 nucleotides: TGCGCCAGCAGCTCAAGGACAGGGACTGAGCAGTTCTTC.

The rearrangement uses TRBV27 and TRBJ1-1, with D possibly being TRBD1 (6 bases). Deletions cut 6 bases from V and 3 bases from J, with 17 bases between. In germline, CDR1 is MNHEY, CDR2 SMNVEV (reference sequence). The CDR3 runs 15 residues. The CDR3 coding sequence is TGTGCCAGCAGATCGGCAGGGGTCCCCTACACTGAAGCTTTCTTT. This translates into CASRSAGVPYTEAFF.

The V and J genes are TRBV7-3 and TRBJ2-1; D is ambiguous. V gave up 1 base and J gave up 2 bases, with 12 bases separating them. The CDR3 is 16 residues long. The V gene's germline CDR1 is SGHTA and CDR2 FQGTGA. The CDR3 sequence is CASSLNPGATYNEQFF. The DNA for the CDR3 is TGTGCCAGCAGCTTAAACCCAGGCGCGACCTACAATGAGCAGTTCTTC.